This T cell receptor (beta chain) was retrieved from a study of cytomegalovirus exposure and HLA in healthy donors. Study conclusions and caveats: Reports showed the classifier diagnosing cytomegalovirus status with high specificity and sensitivity.

The PCR employed 60 Vbeta primers together with 13 Jbeta primers. Clones were sequenced by immunoSEQ multiplex PCR, and TCRdb holds only the in-frame ones, with some missing. Of around 100,000 clones in the sample, around 80% were seen once. Trimming removed 6 bases from V and 2 bases from J, with 14 bases in between. Germline V gene sequence: CDR1 MNHEY, CDR2 SVGAGI. The CDR3 length is 14 residues. Comments on this clone: Its antigen remains unknown.

Sequences were obtained from PBMCs. The TCR originated in a man aged 25 to 40 in good health and CMV-seronegative. The chain is built from TRBV6-5 and TRBJ2-7, with D possibly matching TRBD1 (5 bases). The CDR3 DNA reads as TGTGCCAGCAGAAAGACAGTTCCACCCTACGAGCAGTACTTC. Its protein is CASRKTVPPYEQYF.